This TCR beta chain was captured in a study of blood T cell repertoires in COVID-19. This table comes from immunoSEQ multiplex PCR, and its TCRdb copy is limited to in-frame clones, with some not included. The data hold 100,000 to 150,000 clones, with approximately 91% observed a single time. V lost 3 bases and J lost 4, with 4 bases in between. Germline values: CDR1 DFQATT, CDR2 SNEGSKA (reference sequence). CDR3 length equals 11 residues. The V call is TRBV20-1, the J call TRBJ1-3; the D is unclear. The sequence was collected from a woman older than 75 with acute or convalescent COVID-19. The sequencing sample was made of peripheral blood. In nucleotides, the CDR3 is TGCAGTGCTAGCCGGGGAAACACCATATATTTT. Protein: CSASRGNTIYF.